These 9 T cell receptor beta chains share one sample of origin, sequenced in a study of cytomegalovirus exposure and HLA in healthy donors. A multiplex PCR was run with 60 Vbeta primers and 13 Jbeta primers. The data were produced by immunoSEQ multiplex PCR, yet TCRdb's version contains in-frame clones alone and is incomplete. The table lists about 270,000 clones, around 65% of them singletons. The sample comprised PBMCs. The origin of the receptors is a female donor in good health and CMV-seronegative.

In DNA form, the CDR3 reads TGTGCCAGCTCACCACAACAGGCCAAGGGTGAAGCTTTCTTT. Translation gives CASSPQQAKGEAFF. V usage is TRBV18 and J usage is TRBJ1-1, with a tentative D call TRBD1 (5 bases). The CDR3 is 14 amino acids. Germline lookup yields CDR1 KGHSH and CDR2 LQKENI. The V end was cut by 1 base, the J end by 7 bases, with 13 bases between.

V and J are TRBV4-1 and TRBJ2-5; 7 nucleotides line up with TRBD2. V trimming: 1 base; J trimming: 11 bases; junction bases outside the gene matches: 7. The CDR3 has 13 amino acids. Germline lookup yields CDR1 MGHRA and CDR2 YSYEKL. In nucleotides, the CDR3 is TGCGCCAGCAGCCAAGGGGGACTACTCAATCAGTACTTC. It is translated as CASSQGGLLNQYF.

The chain carries TRBV6-5 and TRBJ2-3; 7 bases are a match to TRBD2. Looked up from germline, CDR1 is MNHEY and CDR2 is SVGAGI. The CDR3 has 14 amino acids. Trimming cost V 6 bases and J 2 bases; bases outside gene matches: 5. The CDR3, as DNA: TGTGCCAGCAGCCCCGGGGGGTACACAGATACGCAGTATTTT. Its translation is CASSPGGYTDTQYF.

CDR3 sequence: CASSLLTEAFF. The CDR3 coding sequence is TGTGCCAGCAGCCTTCTCACTGAAGCTTTCTTT. The chain links TRBV7-9 to TRBJ1-1, with D unresolved. With 5 bases removed from V and 4 bases from J, the gap between germline ends came to 5 bases. CDR3 length equals 11 residues. CDR1 is SEHNR and CDR2 is FQNEAQ in the germline V gene (reference sequence).

The gene calls are TRBV11-2 and TRBJ2-5; TRBD2 matches 9 bases. Germline CDR1 is SGHAT and CDR2 is FQNNGV. CDR3 length: 16 amino acids. Trimming cost V 1 base and J 4 bases; bases outside gene matches: 7. This CDR3 reads CASSLGAGGPRETQYF. The CDR3 DNA is TGTGCCAGCAGCTTAGGGGCGGGAGGGCCCAGAGAGACCCAGTACTTC.

The J gene is TRBJ2-7, the V gene TRBV5-1, with TRBD1 matching over 11 bases. This CDR3 is 16 amino acids long. CDR1 and CDR2 (germline): SGHRS, YFSETQ. V dropped 3 bases and J dropped 6; count of bases not matched to a gene: 11. The CDR3 is CASSWTSRTGGSEQYF. In nucleotides, the CDR3 is TGCGCCAGCAGCTGGACATCTCGGACAGGGGGCTCCGAGCAGTACTTC.

V gene TRBV11-3 combines with J gene TRBJ1-1; TRBD1 matches at 8 bases. The V segment lost 5 bases and the J segment 4 bases; nucleotides outside the gene matches: 9. Germline assignment: CDR1 SGHNT and CDR2 YENEEA. There are 15 residues in the CDR3. CDR3 in amino acids: CASSGTGPLGTEAFF. The CDR3 coding sequence is TGTGCCAGCAGCGGGACAGGACCCCTCGGCACTGAAGCTTTCTTT.

In its sample, this clone was seen a few times. The chain carries TRBV5-4 and TRBJ1-3; a possible D gene is TRBD1 (6 bases). Looked up from germline, CDR1 is SGHNT and CDR2 is YYREEE (reference sequence). This CDR3 spans 15 amino acids. V was clipped by 2 bases and J by 4 bases, with 13 bases between them. CDR3 DNA sequence: TGTGCCAGCAGCTTAGGGGGAGGGGTAGGAAACACCATATATTTT. This translates into CASSLGGGVGNTIYF.

The chain links TRBV6-6 to TRBJ2-2; D unresolved. Germline V gene lookup returns CDR1 MNHNY and CDR2 SVGAGI (reference sequence). V dropped 6 bases and J dropped 7 bases, with 21 bases sitting between them. The CDR3 spans 16 residues. CDR3 bases: TGTGCCAGCAGCCGCCTCTCGACTTCCCCGTTCGGGGAGCTGTTTTTT. It encodes CASSRLSTSPFGELFF.